The T cell receptor beta chain described here comes from a study of blood T cells in healthy people across ages. A second roughly 7 to 11 cycle PCR used barcoded and J-beta primers. TCRdb analysed the 5' RACE reads with MiXCR anew, one entry per CDR3 protein. The sample shows some 1.5 million distinct CDR3 sequences, 28% of them seen only once. The CDR3 extends over 15 amino acids. The V and J ends lost 0 bases and 9 bases, in that order; junction bases with no gene match: 5. CDR1 and CDR2 (germline): SGHDN, FVKESK. The clonotype originates from a young woman in good health. The chain recombines TRBV14 with TRBJ2-1, with 10 positions matching TRBD2. The material sequenced was blood. The CDR3: CASSQEASGSIEQFF. The CDR3 nucleotides read TGTGCCAGCAGCCAAGAGGCTAGCGGGAGTATTGAGCAGTTCTTC.